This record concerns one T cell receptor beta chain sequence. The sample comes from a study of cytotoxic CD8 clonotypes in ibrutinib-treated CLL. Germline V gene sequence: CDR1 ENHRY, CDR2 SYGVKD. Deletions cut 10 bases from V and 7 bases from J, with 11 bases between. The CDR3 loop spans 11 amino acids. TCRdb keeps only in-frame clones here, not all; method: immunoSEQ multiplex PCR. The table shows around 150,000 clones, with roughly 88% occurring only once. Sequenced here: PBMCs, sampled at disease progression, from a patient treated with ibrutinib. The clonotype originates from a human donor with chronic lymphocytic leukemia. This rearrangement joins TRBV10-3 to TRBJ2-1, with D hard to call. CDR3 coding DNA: TGTGCCAACGCCGCCGCAAATGAGCAGTTCTTC. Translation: CANAAANEQFF.